This T cell receptor beta chain emerged from a study of CD8+CD57+ T cells in acquired aplastic anemia. Individuals selected for sequencing had exhibited CD8+CD57+ cell expansion on flow cytometry. None of the patients had been given any therapy when their blood was sampled. Genomic DNA constituted the template upon which TCR beta VDJ and CDR3 profiling was performed. From the reads, TCRdb called clonotypes with MiXCR, one entry per CDR3 protein. The sample shows 260,000 or so distinct CDR3 sequences, 70% to 85% of them seen only once. V lost 8 bases to trimming and J lost 2 bases, with 13 bases between them. The CDR3 is made up of 12 amino acids. The germline CDR1 and CDR2 sequences are DFQATT and SNEGSKA (reference sequence).

This TCR was recovered from a human donor with aplastic anemia. This chain links TRBV20-1 with TRBJ2-7; D possibly uses TRBD1 or TRBD2 (5 bases each). Sequencing input: sorted CD4+, CD8+, or CD8+CD57+ T cells (not recorded which) from PBMCs. The CDR3 loop is CSIGTEAYEQYF. CDR3 bases: TGCAGTATAGGGACGGAAGCCTACGAGCAGTACTTC.